The 30 T cell receptor beta chains below were found in one sample sequenced in a study of regulatory T cells in long-lasting Graves disease. Sequencing libraries for TCR beta were prepared with iRepertoire HTBI primers and Arm-PCR of CDR3 regions. In TCRdb, the multiplex PCR reads were re-called with MiXCR into one record per CDR3 protein. The table has more than 400,000 distinct CDR3 sequences, about 15% seen once; the top ten hold 9.5% to 12%. This sample's time point: newly diagnosed GD, antithyroid drugs for less than 3 months. From RNA extracted from PBMCs, the TCR library was made. This sample also appeared in a second study, on T cells in Graves' hyperthyroidism and ophthalmopathy.

Specimen: peripheral blood mononuclear cells (PBMCs), collected at new diagnosis, from a patient treated with antithyroid drugs. These TCRs come from a woman younger than 45 with Graves disease.

In this sample, this clonotype turned up many times. The chain recombines TRBV13 with TRBJ2-4, with D possibly being TRBD2 (6 bases). The CDR3 contains 13 residues. The germline V gene has CDR1 PRHDT and CDR2 FYEKMQ (reference sequence). The V gene lost 9 bases and the J gene lost 1 base, with 10 bases spanning the gap. CDR3 region: CASSGRAKNIQYF. The CDR3 bases are TGTGCCAGTAGTGGGAGGGCCAAAAACATTCAGTACTTC.

For this clonotype: With a much larger clone just one base away, this may be a read error. This chain uses TRBV12-3 or TRBV12-4 with TRBJ2-1; D may be TRBD2 (5 bases). Trimming removed 8 bases from V and 10 bases from J, with 18 bases in between. CDR3 length: 13 residues. CDR3 nucleotide sequence: TGTGCCAGCCAGGACGGCGGGTCCTACGAGCAGTTCTTC. It codes for CASQDGGSYEQFF.

This clonotype was seen a handful of times. The gene calls are TRBV4-3 and TRBJ2-6; 8 nucleotides line up with TRBD2. Germline V gene sequence: CDR1 LGHNA, CDR2 YSLEER. J lost 0 bases, V lost 1 base, and 5 bases had no gene match. There are 18 residues in the CDR3. The CDR3 spells CASSQVVAGYSGANVLTF. The CDR3 coding sequence is TGCGCCAGCAGCCAAGTCGTAGCGGGGTACTCTGGGGCCAACGTCCTGACTTTC.

Remarks on this clonotype: This may be a read error: a much more frequent sequence differs by one nucleotide. J is TRBJ2-5 and V is TRBV7-8; TRBD1 agrees at 11 bases. The CDR3 covers 18 residues. Germline CDR1 is SGHVS and CDR2 is FQNEAQ. CDR3 residues: CASSLRRAGQGAQETQHF. The CDR3 nucleotides are TGTGCCAGCAGCTTAAGGAGGGCAGGACAGGGGGCTCAAGAGACCCAGCACTTC. Drawing the rest from reference TRBV7-8 and TRBJ2-5, the complete variable domain is GAGVSQSPRYKVAKRGQDVALRCDPISGHVSLFWYQQALGQGPEFLTYFQNEAQLDKSGLPSDRFFAERPEGSVSTLKIQRTQQEDSAVYLCASSLRRAGQGAQETQHFGPGTRLLVL.

This clonotype has more than one count but fewer than ten. A read error may account for a junction end that differs from germline. This chain links TRBV27 with TRBJ2-1; 8 bases align to TRBD2. This CDR3 contains 16 residues. Per the germline V gene, CDR1 is MNHEY and CDR2 is SMNVEV (reference sequence). CDR3 sequence (DNA): TGTGCCAGCAGTTTATTCCCGCCGGGAGGGCCCCATGAGCAGCTCTTC. The encoded protein is CASSLFPPGGPHEQLF.

This chain joins TRBV3-1 and TRBJ1-6; possibly TRBD1 for D (5 bases). Germline-derived CDR1 and CDR2 are LGHDT and YNNKEL (reference sequence). The CDR3 spans 13 residues. The ends were cut back, 0 bases at V and 14 bases at J, with 11 bases in the middle. The CDR3 region is CASSQDRGGALHF. The DNA of the CDR3 is TGTGCCAGCAGCCAAGATCGGGGGGGGGCCCTCCACTTT.

The sample holds many counts of this clonotype. The chain has TRBV29-1 and TRBJ1-1, with TRBD1 identical over 8 bases. There are 15 residues in the CDR3. The V gene end was trimmed by 5 bases and the J gene end by 4 bases; junction bases not matched to a gene: 12. CDR1 is SQVTM, CDR2 ANQGSEA, per germline. The CDR3 protein is CSVRGEGTGLTEAFF. CDR3 DNA: TGCAGCGTTAGAGGTGAAGGGACAGGCCTCACTGAAGCTTTCTTT.

This clonotype occurred a few times. The chain joins TRBV24-1 to TRBJ2-2; 10 bases align to TRBD2. Germline lookup yields CDR1 KGHDR and CDR2 SFDVKD. V shed 9 bases and J 1 base; nucleotides not matched to a gene: 4. The CDR3 loop spans 15 amino acids. The CDR3 region has the DNA TGTGCCACCGGCGGACTAGCGGAGAACACCGGGGAGCTGTTTTTT. Encoded protein: CATGGLAENTGELFF.

The V gene is TRBV10-3, the J gene TRBJ2-5; 15 bases map to TRBD2. Trimming cost V 6 bases and J 1 base; bases outside gene matches: 3. Germline V gene sequence: CDR1 ENHRY, CDR2 SYGVKD. The CDR3 length is 16 residues. The CDR3 DNA reads as TGTGCCATCAGGGGGGGACTAGCGGGAGGCCAAGAGACCCAGTACTTC. As protein: CAIRGGLAGGQETQYF.

There are many counts of this clonotype. This rearrangement joins TRBV5-1 to TRBJ2-7, with D maybe TRBD2 (6 bases). V was cut by 0 bases and J by 5 bases, with 12 bases left in between. The CDR3 is made up of 14 amino acids. CDR1 SGHRS and CDR2 YFSETQ come from the germline V gene. CDR3 residues: CASSLGGGVDEQYF. The DNA of the CDR3 is TGCGCCAGCAGCTTGGGCGGAGGGGTCGACGAGCAGTACTTC. Using reference TRBV5-1 and TRBJ2-7 for the parts outside the CDR3, the full variable domain is KAGVTQTPRYLIKTRGQQVTLSCSPISGHRSVSWYQQTPGQGLQFLFEYFSETQRNKGNFPGRFSGRQFSNSRSEMNVSTLELGDSALYLCASSLGGGVDEQYFGPGTRLTVT.

This clonotype was seen many times. V is TRBV6-1 and J is TRBJ2-7, with TRBD2 matching over 10 bases. Germline V lookup: CDR1 MNHNS, CDR2 SASEGT. The CDR3 extends over 12 amino acids. The V gene end was trimmed by 8 bases and the J gene end by 5 bases; junction bases not matched to a gene: 3. The CDR3 DNA sequence: TGTGCCAGCCCCGGGACTAGCGACGAGCAGTACTTC. Translating it yields CASPGTSDEQYF.

This rearrangement joins TRBV6-2 or TRBV6-3 to TRBJ2-7; tentative D call: TRBD2 (5 bases). Trimming shortened V by 2 bases and J by 6 bases, and 11 bases separated the two germline ends. This CDR3 has 13 residues. Germline CDR1 is MNHEY and CDR2 is SVGEGT. The CDR3 spells CASSYHSEGEQYF. CDR3 DNA: TGTGCCAGCAGTTACCACTCAGAGGGCGAGCAGTACTTC.

In its sample, this clonotype was seen a few times. J is TRBJ2-1 and V is TRBV20-1; 11 positions agree with TRBD2. The V and J ends lost 6 bases and 7 bases, in that order; junction bases with no gene match: 8. This CDR3 comprises 14 residues. Germline-derived CDR1 and CDR2 are DFQATT and SNEGSKA (reference sequence). In DNA form, the CDR3 reads TGCAGTGCCGTGAAACTAGCGGGAGTTAATGAGCAGTTCTTC. Protein sequence: CSAVKLAGVNEQFF.

In this sample, this clonotype turned up many times. The gene calls are TRBV20-1 and TRBJ2-1; the D gene is possibly TRBD2 (5 bases). The V gene's germline CDR1 is DFQATT and CDR2 SNEGSKA (reference sequence). CDR3 length: 16 amino acids. V was cut by 2 bases and J by 1 base, with 15 bases left in between. CDR3 region: CSARNQRYVSYNEQFF. The CDR3 nucleotides read TGCAGTGCTAGAAATCAGCGGTACGTTTCCTACAATGAGCAGTTCTTC.

This clonotype was counted ten times or more. V and J are TRBV12-3 or TRBV12-4 and TRBJ2-7; D not resolved. This CDR3 contains 15 residues. V shed 0 bases and J shed 7 bases, with 16 bases lying between them. The CDR3 nucleotides read TGTGCCAGCAGTTTAGCATTCAGGAAAGTGGGTGAGCAGTACTTC. It is translated as CASSLAFRKVGEQYF.

This clonotype was recorded at least ten times. V usage is TRBV6-2 or TRBV6-3 and J usage is TRBJ1-6; no clear D gene. The V gene's germline CDR1 is MNHEY and CDR2 SVGEGT. CDR3 length equals 12 residues. Between the trimmed V and J ends, which lost 7 bases and 10 bases, there was a span of 11 bases. The CDR3 bases are TGTGCCAGCACGCAGTCGAAATCACCCCTCCACTTT. It specifies CASTQSKSPLHF.

This clonotype was observed many times. V and J are TRBV5-1 and TRBJ2-1; D call uncertain. The CDR3 has 16 amino acids. Per the germline V gene, CDR1 is SGHRS and CDR2 is YFSETQ. The V end was cut by 0 bases, the J end by 0 bases, with 10 bases between. The CDR3 loop is CASSLDPRSSYNEQFF. The CDR3 bases are TGCGCCAGCAGCTTGGACCCTCGAAGCTCCTACAATGAGCAGTTCTTC.

This clonotype was picked up many times. The chain couples TRBV7-9 to TRBJ2-7; D ambiguous. The germline V and J ends were trimmed by 5 bases and 3 bases, with 11 bases remaining between them. This CDR3 contains 13 residues. Germline assignment: CDR1 SEHNR and CDR2 FQNEAQ (reference sequence). The CDR3 DNA reads TGTGCCAGCAGCCCGCAGGCCCTCTACGAGCAGTACTTC. This translates into CASSPQALYEQYF.

This clonotype was counted many times. The rearrangement links TRBV6-2 or TRBV6-3 to TRBJ1-1, with TRBD1 matching over 7 bases. Unmatched junction bases numbered 8, after V lost 0 bases and J lost 4 bases. The CDR3 extends over 16 amino acids. The germline V gene has CDR1 MNHEY and CDR2 SVGEGT. The CDR3 here is CASSYSLSTGLTEAFF. The CDR3 bases are TGTGCCAGCAGTTACTCCCTCTCGACAGGGCTCACTGAAGCTTTCTTT.

This clonotype was found many times. The V call is TRBV11-3, the J call TRBJ2-3, with 7 bases fitting TRBD2. CDR1 is SGHNT, CDR2 YENEEA, per germline. The CDR3 has 15 residues. V shed 5 bases, J shed 9 bases, and the junction held 14 bases outside the gene matches. The chain's CDR3 is CASSQERGKNPTQYF. The CDR3 DNA is TGTGCCAGCAGCCAGGAGCGGGGTAAGAACCCGACGCAGTATTTT. Using reference TRBV11-3 and TRBJ2-3 for the parts outside the CDR3, the full variable domain is EAGVVQSPRYKIIEKKQPVAFWCNPISGHNTLYWYLQNLGQGPELLIRYENEEAVDDSQLPKDRFSAERLKGVDSTLKIQPAELGDSAVYLCASSQERGKNPTQYFGPGTRLTVL.

This clonotype appeared many times. This chain links TRBV2 with TRBJ2-1; D perhaps matches TRBD2 (6 bases). With 6 bases removed from V and 10 bases from J, the gap between germline ends came to 13 bases. The CDR3 length is 12 residues. Germline loops: CDR1 SNHLY, CDR2 FYNNEI. The DNA of the CDR3 is TGTGCCAGCAGCCCGGGACTTTCAGAGCAGTTCTTC. This codes for CASSPGLSEQFF.

This clonotype was observed many times. The chain carries TRBV20-1 and TRBJ2-2; 10 nucleotides line up with TRBD2. The CDR3 is 14 amino acids. Germline CDR1 is DFQATT and CDR2 is SNEGSKA (reference sequence). Trimming removed 2 bases from V and 3 bases from J; junction bases left unmatched: 0. CDR3 coding DNA: TGCAGTGCTAGACTAGCGGGAGACACCGGGGAGCTGTTTTTT. Translation: CSARLAGDTGELFF.

The chain couples TRBV6-1 to TRBJ2-1; the D gene is possibly TRBD1 (5 bases). Deletions cut 7 bases from V and 7 bases from J, with 17 bases between. Germline V gene lookup returns CDR1 MNHNS and CDR2 SASEGT. The CDR3 spans 14 residues. The CDR3 nucleotides read TGTGCCAGCACCCAAGTAGGGGTGGGAAATGAGCAGTTCTTC. Its protein is CASTQVGVGNEQFF.

This sequence joins TRBV29-1 and TRBJ2-1, with TRBD2 matching 11 bases. CDR3 length: 15 amino acids. Germline values: CDR1 SQVTM, CDR2 ANQGSEA. In DNA form, the CDR3 reads TGCAGTGCCGGGGGGACTAGCGGCGGGGGGCATGAGCAGTTCTTC. Its translation is CSAGGTSGGGHEQFF.

The V and J genes are TRBV6-4 and TRBJ2-1; 11 bases agree with TRBD2. The CDR3 runs to 16 residues. Germline V gene sequence: CDR1 MRHNA, CDR2 SNTAGT. Germline trimming cut 3 bases from V and 6 bases from J; bases unmatched to any gene: 7. This CDR3 reads CASSEGSGTSGNEQFF. For the CDR3, the DNA is TGTGCCAGCAGTGAAGGCTCCGGGACTAGCGGCAATGAGCAGTTCTTC.

This clonotype has more than one count but fewer than ten. The V call is TRBV19, the J call TRBJ2-7, with D hard to call. V was trimmed by 6 bases and J by 3 bases, leaving 18 bases between them. Germline V gene sequence: CDR1 LNHDA, CDR2 SQIVND (reference sequence). There are 15 residues in the CDR3. The CDR3 DNA is TGTGCCAGTAGCCCCAATCATGGATTCTACTACGAGCAGTACTTC. Residues: CASSPNHGFYYEQYF.

This clonotype was observed many times. The genes are TRBV20-1 and TRBJ1-2; 8 nucleotides line up with TRBD1. This CDR3 is built from 15 residues. Germline CDR1 reads DFQATT; CDR2 reads SNEGSKA (reference sequence). The V and J ends lost 1 base and 4 bases, in that order; junction bases with no gene match: 8. The DNA of the CDR3 is TGCAGTGCTAGAGCTACGGGACAGGTGTCCTATGGCTACACCTTC. Translating it yields CSARATGQVSYGYTF.

This clonotype turned up a few times. The CDR3 spells CATSRDQGKETQYF. The CDR3 DNA reads as TGTGCCACCAGCAGAGATCAGGGGAAAGAGACCCAGTACTTC. The rearrangement uses TRBV15 and TRBJ2-1; a weak D match, TRBD1 (6 bases). The DNA end favors TRBJ2-5, so the J call may be wrong. The CDR3 covers 14 residues. Per germline, CDR1 LNHNV and CDR2 YYDKDF (reference sequence).

The V and J genes are TRBV28 and TRBJ1-2, with a weak D call TRBD1 (5 bases). CDR1 and CDR2 from the germline V gene are MDHEN and SYDVKM. This CDR3 is 14 amino acids long. The germline V and J ends were trimmed by 2 bases and 4 bases, with 11 bases remaining between them. CDR3 DNA sequence: TGTGCCAGCAGTTTAGCAGGGTACATCTATGGCTACACCTTC. Translated, it gives CASSLAGYIYGYTF.

The chain recombines TRBV3-1 with TRBJ2-1; 13 positions agree with TRBD2. CDR3 length equals 16 residues. The V gene end was trimmed by 4 bases and the J gene end by 8 bases; junction bases not matched to a gene: 8. Germline CDR1 and CDR2: LGHDT and YNNKEL (reference sequence). The CDR3 bases are TGTGCCAGCAGCCCTGGACTAGCGGGAGTTTTAGATGAGCAGTTCTTC. Its translation is CASSPGLAGVLDEQFF.